This T cell receptor beta chain was recorded in a study of blood T cell repertoires in COVID-19. Study context: COVID-19 samples from acute and convalescent phases originated in the United States, Italy and Spain. From T cells, B-cell-depleted T cells, or PBMCs came the material, which was cDNA or gDNA.

The assay was immunoSEQ multiplex PCR, and TCRdb's table has in-frame clones only and misses some. Among tens of thousands of clones listed, roughly 76% were seen once. Germline loops: CDR1 MDHEN, CDR2 SYDVKM. The CDR3 is made up of 15 amino acids. Trimming at V came to 3 bases and at J to 4 bases, leaving 7 bases not matched to a gene. The TCR originated in a woman in her seventies with acute or convalescent COVID-19. Material: peripheral blood. This chain uses TRBV28 with TRBJ2-7; TRBD1 matches at 9 bases. The CDR3 here is CASSLIGQGSYEQYF. CDR3 DNA: TGTGCCAGCAGTTTGATCGGACAGGGGAGTTACGAGCAGTACTTC.